Below are 25 T cell receptor beta chains sequenced from a single sample in a study of cytomegalovirus exposure and HLA in healthy donors. Researchers ran the PCR with 60 Vbeta and 13 Jbeta primers. Only in-frame clones appear in the TCRdb table, and some are missing; sequencing was by immunoSEQ multiplex PCR. The data show over 15,000 clones, under 85% seen once. The sample comprised PBMCs. These TCRs come from a human donor in good health.

The rearrangement joins TRBV12-5 to TRBJ2-1, with a possible D match to TRBD1 (5 bases). Germline CDR1 LGHNT, CDR2 FRNRAP. The CDR3 spans 17 residues. Trimming left V 2 bases short and J 3 bases short, with 17 bases between. The CDR3 nucleotides read TGTGCTAGTGGTTTGTTAGTGGGGCCGGCTAACTACAATGAGCAGTTCTTC. It yields the protein CASGLLVGPANYNEQFF.

The chain couples TRBV7-6 to TRBJ2-7; the match to TRBD1 covers 7 bases. Germline V lookup: CDR1 SGHVS, CDR2 FNYEAQ. This CDR3 has 15 amino acids. V was pared by 0 bases and J by 1 base, with 3 bases of the junction left unmatched. The CDR3 DNA sequence: TGTGCCAGCAGCTTAGCCCGGACAGGTTCCTACGAGCAGTACTTC. It codes for CASSLARTGSYEQYF.

There are a few counts of this clone. V is TRBV10-3 and J is TRBJ2-1, with 14 bases fitting TRBD2. Germline values: CDR1 ENHRY, CDR2 SYGVKD. V lost 0 bases to trimming and J lost 7 bases; unmatched junction nucleotides: 8. The CDR3 is 18 amino acids. The CDR3 bases are TGTGCCATCAGTGAGTCGTTCGGGACTAGCGGGAGCGGTAATGAGCAGTTCTTC. It codes for CAISESFGTSGSGNEQFF.

The chain couples TRBV6-5 to TRBJ2-7; no reliable D call. The CDR3 is 11 amino acids. From germline, CDR1 is MNHEY and CDR2 SVGAGI. V lost 6 bases and J lost 7, with 10 bases in between. The CDR3 region is CASRYTGEQYF. The DNA of the CDR3 is TGTGCCAGCAGGTATACCGGGGAGCAGTACTTC.

V gene TRBV4-2 combines with J gene TRBJ2-5; D is ambiguous. The J call is in doubt because the DNA end fits TRBJ2-7 better. Germline V lookup: CDR1 LGHNA, CDR2 YNFKEQ. The CDR3 spans 13 residues. In DNA, the CDR3 is TGTGCCAGCAGCCAATTCCTCCTCTACGAGCAGTACTTC. It codes for CASSQFLLYEQYF.

The chain is built from TRBV5-1 and TRBJ1-2; D uncertain. V dropped 2 bases and J dropped 8 bases, with 10 bases sitting between them. Germline CDR1 and CDR2: SGHRS and YFSETQ. The CDR3 is made up of 12 amino acids. The CDR3 is CASSFAFTGYTF. CDR3 nucleotides: TGCGCCAGCAGCTTTGCGTTCACGGGCTACACCTTC.

The J gene is TRBJ2-5, the V gene TRBV10-1, with D tentatively TRBD2 (5 bases). Per the germline V gene, CDR1 is WNHNN and CDR2 is SYGVQD (reference sequence). Trimming took off 6 bases at V and 8 bases at J, with 16 bases between the two ends. This CDR3 is built from 13 residues. CDR3 in DNA: TGCGCCAGCAGAGTCGGACTCCCCCTAACCCAGTACTTC. Protein product: CASRVGLPLTQYF.

This clone occurred once. The chain couples TRBV7-2 to TRBJ2-7; D not resolved. The CDR3 has 13 amino acids. Germline V CDR1 and CDR2: SGHTA, FQGNSA. The V end lost 3 bases, the J end lost 3 bases, and 9 bases lay between the germline ends. This chain's CDR3 is CASSFGHLYEQYF. The DNA of the CDR3 is TGTGCCAGCAGCTTTGGGCACCTCTACGAGCAGTACTTC. The full variable domain, completed using reference TRBV7-2 and TRBJ2-7, is GAGVSQSPSNKVTEKGKDVELRCDPISGHTALYWYRQSLGQGLEFLIYFQGNSAPDKSGLPSDRFSAERTGGSVSTLTIQRTQQEDSAVYLCASSFGHLYEQYFGPGTRLTVT.

The chain joins TRBV6-5 to TRBJ2-1; TRBD2 is a possible D gene (6 bases). Trimming removed 6 bases from V and 1 base from J, with 7 bases in between. Germline V gene sequence: CDR1 MNHEY, CDR2 SVGAGI. The CDR3 has 13 residues. This chain's CDR3 is CASRAGSYNEQFF. In nucleotides, the CDR3 is TGTGCCAGCAGGGCGGGGTCCTACAATGAGCAGTTCTTC.

V is TRBV13 and J is TRBJ2-1; 11 nucleotides agree with TRBD2. Germline loops: CDR1 PRHDT, CDR2 FYEKMQ (reference sequence). This CDR3 spans 15 amino acids. The V segment lost 4 bases and the J segment 4 bases; nucleotides outside the gene matches: 3. CDR3 amino acids: CASSSGLAEYNEQFF. DNA for the CDR3: TGTGCCAGCAGCTCGGGACTAGCGGAGTACAATGAGCAGTTCTTC.

J is TRBJ2-1 and V is TRBV4-2; TRBD1 matches 7 bases. CDR1 is LGHNA and CDR2 is YNFKEQ in the germline V gene. J lost 5 bases, V lost 0 bases, and 4 bases had no gene match. CDR3 size: 15 residues. CDR3 sequence: CASSQDERGHNEQFF. DNA of the CDR3: TGTGCCAGCAGCCAAGATGAGAGGGGGCACAATGAGCAGTTCTTC.

The chain joins TRBV12-5 to TRBJ2-4; possibly TRBD2 for D (5 bases). The CDR3 sequence is 18 residues long. Germline values: CDR1 LGHNT, CDR2 FRNRAP. Trimming left V 1 base short and J 3 bases short, with 19 bases between. The CDR3 sequence: CASGLGPDSPGDKNIQYF. The CDR3 nucleotides read TGTGCTAGTGGTTTGGGGCCAGACTCTCCCGGGGACAAAAACATTCAGTACTTC.

The genes are TRBV7-2 and TRBJ2-7, with D possibly matching TRBD1 (6 bases). V was shortened by 1 base and J by 0 bases, with 10 bases between the two germline ends. This CDR3 region has 15 residues. CDR1 is SGHTA, CDR2 FQGNSA, per germline. CDR3 region: CASSLGQVVSYEQYF. The DNA for the CDR3 is TGTGCCAGCAGCTTAGGACAGGTCGTCTCCTACGAGCAGTACTTC. The variable domain in full, completed from reference TRBV7-2 and TRBJ2-7, reads GAGVSQSPSNKVTEKGKDVELRCDPISGHTALYWYRQSLGQGLEFLIYFQGNSAPDKSGLPSDRFSAERTGGSVSTLTIQRTQQEDSAVYLCASSLGQVVSYEQYFGPGTRLTVT.

J is TRBJ1-5 and V is TRBV2; 10 positions agree with TRBD1. Trimming removed 6 bases from V and 5 bases from J; junction bases left unmatched: 7. The CDR3 is 15 amino acids. From germline, CDR1 is SNHLY and CDR2 FYNNEI. The CDR3 DNA reads TGTGCCAGCAGACACCAGACAGGGGGCGATCAGCCCCAGCATTTT. It encodes CASRHQTGGDQPQHF.

CDR3 sequence: CASSPQRTPSSYNEQFF. In DNA form, the CDR3 reads TGTGCCAGCAGCCCGCAGAGGACTCCTAGCTCCTACAATGAGCAGTTCTTC. The J gene is TRBJ2-1, the V gene TRBV4-2; D possibly corresponds to TRBD2 (5 bases). This CDR3 is 17 amino acids long. CDR1 and CDR2 from the germline V gene are LGHNA and YNFKEQ. The V and J ends lost 4 bases and 0 bases respectively, with 16 bases between them.

The rearrangement joins TRBV2 to TRBJ2-3, with 8 nucleotides matching TRBD2. Trimming at V came to 6 bases and at J to 3 bases, leaving 11 bases not matched to a gene. The CDR3 has 16 residues. Germline V gene sequence: CDR1 SNHLY, CDR2 FYNNEI. The CDR3 region has the DNA TGTGCCAGCAGGGAGCTAGCGGGTCTGGATACAGATACGCAGTATTTT. Its translation is CASRELAGLDTDTQYF.

This clone has a handful of counts. The CDR3 is CASSYSTAAYNSPLHF. The CDR3 DNA is TGTGCCAGCAGTTATTCAACCGCGGCGTATAATTCACCCCTCCACTTT. The chain recombines TRBV6-6 with TRBJ1-6; no clear D. In germline, CDR1 is MNHNY, CDR2 SVGAGI (reference sequence). Trimming shortened V by 3 bases and J by 4 bases, and 13 bases separated the two germline ends. The CDR3 is made up of 16 amino acids.

This clone has more than one count but fewer than ten. The J gene is TRBJ1-1, the V gene TRBV4-3; D is undetermined. The germline V and J ends were trimmed by 6 bases and 8 bases, with 19 bases remaining between them. This CDR3 region has 14 residues. CDR1 is LGHNA and CDR2 is YSLEER in the germline V gene. In nucleotides, the CDR3 is TGCGCCAGCAGGCATCTTACTACGGGGAGAGAAGCTTTCTTT. Residues: CASRHLTTGREAFF.

The chain is built from TRBV30 and TRBJ1-1, with a possible D match to TRBD1 (5 bases). V lost 0 bases and J lost 5, with 7 bases in between. The CDR3 is 12 amino acids. Germline CDR1 is GTSNPN and CDR2 is SVGIG (reference sequence). CDR3 residues: CAWSVEGTEAFF. The DNA for the CDR3 is TGTGCCTGGAGTGTGGAGGGGACTGAAGCTTTCTTT.

The DNA of the CDR3 is TGTGCCAGCAGCCGTCTCGGCCAGGTCAATCAGCCCCAGCATTTT. Its protein is CASSRLGQVNQPQHF. J is TRBJ1-5 and V is TRBV6-5; D is ambiguous. The V end lost 6 bases, the J end lost 3 bases, and 15 bases lay between the germline ends. Germline V gene lookup returns CDR1 MNHEY and CDR2 SVGAGI. CDR3 length equals 15 residues.

The chain has TRBV2 and TRBJ2-3, with D possibly matching TRBD1 (6 bases). Germline lookup yields CDR1 SNHLY and CDR2 FYNNEI. There are 15 residues in the CDR3. V gave up 5 bases and J gave up 0 bases, with 12 bases separating them. The CDR3: CASSRRTASTDTQYF. The CDR3 nucleotides are TGTGCCAGCAGTCGTCGGACAGCTAGCACAGATACGCAGTATTTT.

The rearrangement uses TRBV5-1 and TRBJ1-2; D gene uncertain. Germline CDR1 and CDR2: SGHRS and YFSETQ. This CDR3 region has 13 residues. V was shortened by 1 base and J by 3 bases, with 7 bases between the two germline ends. This CDR3 is CASSLIGDYGYTF. The CDR3 region has the DNA TGCGCCAGCAGCTTGATCGGGGACTATGGCTACACCTTC.

The chain recombines TRBV5-1 with TRBJ2-1; a weak D match, TRBD1 (5 bases). V lost 0 bases to trimming and J lost 4 bases, with 11 bases between them. The CDR3 sequence is 15 residues long. Germline V gene sequence: CDR1 SGHRS, CDR2 YFSETQ. DNA for the CDR3: TGCGCCAGCAGCTTGGTTCGGACAACGTACAATGAGCAGTTCTTC. Protein sequence: CASSLVRTTYNEQFF.

In this sample, this clone turned up once. The CDR3 DNA is TGTGCCAGCAGTTTAACCAGGAACTTCTACGAGCAGTACTTC. As protein: CASSLTRNFYEQYF. V is TRBV28 and J is TRBJ2-7; no firm D call. This CDR3 contains 14 residues. From germline, CDR1 is MDHEN and CDR2 SYDVKM. V dropped 2 bases and J dropped 3 bases, with 11 bases sitting between them.

CDR3 nucleotide sequence: TGTGCCAGCAGCTCCCGGAGGACAGATAATGAAAAACTGTTTTTT. Its translation: CASSSRRTDNEKLFF. The V gene is TRBV7-6, the J gene TRBJ1-4, with a tentative D call TRBD1 (6 bases). The V end lost 4 bases, the J end lost 4 bases, and 13 bases lay between the germline ends. Germline assignment: CDR1 SGHVS and CDR2 FNYEAQ. CDR3 length equals 15 residues.